Sequencing of this TCR beta chain was carried out in a study of spatial heterogeneity in lung cancer. Time point defined: sample taken at primary tumor resection. Sequencing was performed on whole RNA extracted from tumor and nontumor lung tissue, or from frozen PBMC, and the material was left unsorted. TCRdb processed the 5' RACE reads anew with MiXCR; each CDR3 protein has one entry. The table has 55,000 to 70,000 distinct CDR3 sequences, 6.3% seen once. This clonotype was detected ten times or more. Its cognate antigen is unknown. The CDR3 has 15 amino acids. From germline, CDR1 is LGHDT and CDR2 YNNKEL (reference sequence). V lost 2 bases and J lost 2, with 9 bases in between. General study findings and limits: Among blood samples, ubiquitous expanded tumor TCRs appeared more at resection than at follow-up.

The specimen was PBMCs, collected at surgery. This TCR was recovered from a female donor with early-stage non-small cell lung cancer. This chain links TRBV3-1 with TRBJ2-2; tentative D call: TRBD2 (6 bases). The CDR3 DNA reads TGTGCCAGCAGCCAAAATAGCGGAAACACCGGGGAGCTGTTTTTT. Its translation: CASSQNSGNTGELFF.